A selection of T cell receptor beta chains follows, all from one sample in a study of cytomegalovirus exposure and HLA in healthy donors. Generated by immunoSEQ multiplex PCR, the TCRdb table keeps only in-frame clones and is missing some. The sample has 250,000 or so clones, 85% to 95% seen once. The sequenced material came from PBMCs. The receptor source for this set is a girl under 10 years old in good health and CMV-seronegative. Each CDR3 is given without its conserved first and last residue.

cdr3_aa j_call v_call
ASSVEGVSSGGQF TRBJ2-1 TRBV9
ASSGSGGAGEQF TRBJ2-1 TRBV9
ASRKTGGLDEQF TRBJ2-1 TRBV19
ASSQGTSGGANYNEQF TRBJ2-1 TRBV4-1
ASSQGDQPQH TRBJ1-5 TRBV4-2
ASPWVWTSGRTGEQY TRBJ2-7 TRBV23-1
ASSLSGYYGYT TRBJ1-2 TRBV5-5
ASRFAGTGEGAF TRBJ1-1 TRBV5-6
ASPQGPCVGYT TRBJ1-2 TRBV23-1
ASSPPLAGVKETQY TRBJ2-5 TRBV18
SSSSNRGNTGELF TRBJ2-2 TRBV7-9
SVGGSDSYGYT TRBJ1-2 TRBV29-1
ASSEHRGLNEKLF TRBJ1-4 TRBV6-1
ASSVGSYEYNEQF TRBJ2-1 TRBV9
ASSEAGGWGESNQPQH TRBJ1-5 TRBV6-1
ASSYFGGAEQY TRBJ2-7 TRBV6-5
ASSVASVGQGAGYT TRBJ1-2 TRBV9
ASRGPENIQY TRBJ2-4 TRBV7-9
ASSLGGRPEAF TRBJ1-1 TRBV13
ASSLQRLALTDTQY TRBJ2-3 TRBV11-2
ASSSGQDLGNTIY TRBJ1-3 TRBV5-4
ASSTTGIGYTDTQY TRBJ2-3 TRBV19
ASSVGSGEQF TRBJ2-1 TRBV9
ASTPGGGGTEAF TRBJ1-1 TRBV6-1
ASSHSGGDGYT TRBJ1-2 TRBV28
ASRLGGSGYT TRBJ1-2 TRBV6-5
ASRPGQAPNGYT TRBJ1-2 TRBV19
ASSLSAGTAGEQY TRBJ2-7 TRBV18
ASSLWTSGTNNEQF TRBJ2-1 TRBV7-2
ASRGTGPYEQY TRBJ2-7 TRBV6-1
AWSVRGNQPQH TRBJ1-5 TRBV30
AFLYEQY TRBJ2-7 TRBV30
ASSPLRVASGIPAYEQY - TRBV27
ASSESGRGVYNEQF TRBJ2-1 TRBV25-1
ASSLTRGSGSPKETQY TRBJ2-5 TRBV5-4